This TCR beta chain was sequenced during a study of post-analysis software for immune sequencing data. TCR beta cDNA libraries included unique molecular identifiers. cDNA molecules numbering about 480,000 came from roughly 0.93 to 9.6 million T cells. TCRdb re-called the PCR reads through MiXCR, storing one row per CDR3 protein. The sample lists approximately 400,000 distinct CDR3 sequences, around a third occurring once. Findings of the study overall: Co-batched samples clustered tightly together by F measure. For normalized Chao1 diversity, multiple sclerosis patients scored significantly lower than controls did. Among five TRBV segments more frequent in patients than controls were TRBV5-6, TRBV5-1 and TRBV20-1.

In germline, CDR1 is MNHNY, CDR2 SVGAGI (reference sequence). This CDR3 is 12 amino acids long. V was clipped by 5 bases and J by 9 bases, with 11 bases between them. A word on this clonotype: Antigen specificity is unknown. Given the absence of the conserved phenylalanine or tryptophan at the CDR3 end, a read error is likely.

The sequenced sample was blood. This TCR came from a girl under 18 with multiple sclerosis. V is TRBV6-6 and J is TRBJ2-1; no clear D. DNA of the CDR3: TGTGCCAGCAGTCCCCCGCCCGGTGAGCAGTTCGTC. Amino acid sequence: CASSPPPGEQFV.